This T cell receptor beta chain was sequenced during a study of CD8 T cells in Susac syndrome. The germline gives CDR1 MDHEN, CDR2 SYDVKM. The CDR3 loop spans 15 amino acids. Trimming pared 0 bases from V and 2 bases from J, leaving 10 bases between. Reverse transcription of 0.5 to 1 ug RNA was performed with random hexamers. The TCR beta CDR3 was amplified by immunoSEQ multiplex PCR across 54 Vbeta, 13 Jbeta. MiXCR was run by TCRdb on the immunoSEQ multiplex PCR reads, yielding one entry per CDR3 protein. The sample includes 78,000 or so distinct CDR3 sequences, over 85% of them seen just once. Negative magnetic isolation gave CD8+ and CD4+ cells; FACS enriched CD8+ TEMRA.

V usage is TRBV28 and J usage is TRBJ1-2; perhaps TRBD1 as D (6 bases). This sequence originates from a human donor with multiple sclerosis. The sequencing input was CD8+ T cells from PBMCs. For the CDR3, the DNA is TGTGCCAGCAGTTTATGGAACAGGGAGAACTATGGCTACACCTTC. Translation gives CASSLWNRENYGYTF.